This T cell receptor beta chain was captured in a study of T cell repertoires in cytomegalovirus infection. General study findings and limits: HLA-C-restricted TCR beta clonotypes specific for CMV led the ex vivo response.

TCRdb recomputed calls from the reads with MiXCR, one row per CDR3 protein. Of fewer than 25,000 distinct CDR3 sequences listed, approximately 22% were seen once; the top ten hold about 90%. Turning to this clonotype: Its matching antigen is unknown.

Trimming left V 4 bases short and J 2 bases short, with 6 bases between. The germline V gene encodes CDR1 SGHTA and CDR2 FQGNSA. CDR3 length equals 13 residues. The chain has TRBV7-2 and TRBJ2-1; D remains ambiguous. Sequenced here: CD8+ T cells from cultured PBMCs, sampled from culture after CMV antigen stimulation. The source is a human donor in good health (CMV status not recorded). Some clones in this sample may be carry-over from other donors' samples. CDR3 amino acids: CASSSAAYNEQFF. The CDR3 DNA reads as TGTGCCAGCAGCTCGGCAGCCTACAATGAGCAGTTCTTC.